This passage covers 24 T cell receptor beta chains from one sample sequenced in a study of blood T cell repertoires in COVID-19. The data were produced by immunoSEQ multiplex PCR, yet TCRdb's version contains in-frame clones alone and is incomplete. The table includes about 240,000 clones, over 80% detected once. The sequenced material came from peripheral blood. The receptors shown here come from a human donor in a cohort sampled during active COVID-19.

The chain is built from TRBV5-1 and TRBJ2-7; D unresolved. Germline CDR1 SGHRS, CDR2 YFSETQ. Trimming removed 0 bases at V and 4 bases at J, with 5 bases between. This CDR3 comprises 12 residues. The CDR3 region is CASSLDRYEQYF. As DNA, the CDR3 is TGCGCCAGCAGCTTGGACAGATACGAGCAGTACTTC.

V is TRBV18 and J is TRBJ2-2, with 12 positions matching TRBD2. Germline V gene sequence: CDR1 KGHSH, CDR2 LQKENI. J lost 2 bases, V lost 2 bases, and 9 bases had no gene match. The CDR3 spans 19 residues. DNA of the CDR3: TGTGCCAGCTCACCATCCTTTGAACTAGCGGGAGGTAACACCGGGGAGCTGTTTTTT. It translates to CASSPSFELAGGNTGELFF. The full variable domain, with the rest looked up from reference TRBV18 and TRBJ2-2, is NAGVMQNPRHLVRRRGQEARLRCSPMKGHSHVYWYRQLPEEGLKFMVYLQKENIIDESGMPKERFSAEFPKEGPSILRIQQVVRGDSAAYFCASSPSFELAGGNTGELFFGEGSRLTVL.

This sequence joins TRBV6-5 and TRBJ2-1, with 7 nucleotides matching TRBD2. Trimming removed 6 bases from V and 1 base from J; junction bases left unmatched: 6. From germline, CDR1 is MNHEY and CDR2 SVGAGI. This CDR3 is 15 amino acids long. CDR3 in amino acids: CASSSSGSSYNEQFF. CDR3 DNA: TGTGCCAGCAGCAGTAGCGGGTCGTCCTACAATGAGCAGTTCTTC.

This clone has only one observation. The V and J genes are TRBV6-4 and TRBJ1-5; D unresolved. Germline lookup yields CDR1 MRHNA and CDR2 SNTAGT. Deletions cut 5 bases from V and 3 bases from J, with 11 bases between. The CDR3 consists of 14 residues. CDR3 residues: CASSRGGVNQPQHF. The CDR3, as DNA: TGTGCCAGCAGTCGGGGTGGGGTCAATCAGCCCCAGCATTTT.

This clone was observed once. The chain recombines TRBV5-1 with TRBJ1-2; no firm D call. The CDR3 is made up of 15 amino acids. Between the trimmed V and J ends, which lost 4 bases and 8 bases, there was a span of 21 bases. Germline V CDR1 and CDR2: SGHRS, YFSETQ. Here the CDR3 DNA reads TGCGCCAGCAGCCTCAGTGGGGAGGCAACTAGAGGCTACACCTTC. Translation: CASSLSGEATRGYTF.

The rearrangement joins TRBV19 to TRBJ2-3, with D perhaps matching TRBD1 (6 bases). The germline V and J ends were trimmed by 4 bases and 0 bases, with 17 bases remaining between them. Germline CDR1 LNHDA, CDR2 SQIVND (reference sequence). This CDR3 contains 17 residues. The CDR3 here is CASSRASTGTSTDTQYF. CDR3 coding DNA: TGTGCCAGTAGTAGGGCCTCTACAGGGACGAGCACAGATACGCAGTATTTT.

The sample holds a few counts of this clone. V gene TRBV29-1 combines with J gene TRBJ2-5; 10 positions match TRBD1. The CDR3 is 15 residues long. Trimming cost V 3 bases and J 1 base; bases outside gene matches: 5. Germline CDR1 and CDR2: SQVTM and ANQGSEA. The CDR3 here is CSVDRQGALQETQYF. The CDR3 nucleotides are TGCAGCGTTGACCGACAGGGGGCTCTCCAAGAGACCCAGTACTTC.

Comment on this clone: Other DNA sequences in the sample encode the same CDR3. The chain links TRBV5-1 to TRBJ1-6; TRBD1 agrees at 8 bases. Germline loops: CDR1 SGHRS, CDR2 YFSETQ. V lost 4 bases to trimming and J lost 6 bases; unmatched junction nucleotides: 6. This CDR3 spans 15 amino acids. DNA of the CDR3: TGCGCCAGCAGCCTAGACAGGGGCGGTAATTCACCCCTCCACTTT. This sequence encodes CASSLDRGGNSPLHF. Complete variable domain (other parts from reference TRBV5-1 and TRBJ1-6): KAGVTQTPRYLIKTRGQQVTLSCSPISGHRSVSWYQQTPGQGLQFLFEYFSETQRNKGNFPGRFSGRQFSNSRSEMNVSTLELGDSALYLCASSLDRGGNSPLHFGNGTRLTVT.

The rearrangement uses TRBV6-6 and TRBJ1-1; D perhaps matches TRBD1 (5 bases). V lost 2 bases and J 5 bases, leaving 6 bases between the germline ends. Germline V gene lookup returns CDR1 MNHNY and CDR2 SVGAGI (reference sequence). There are 12 residues in the CDR3. The chain's CDR3 is CASSYGGTEAFF. CDR3 nucleotides: TGTGCCAGCAGTTACGGGGGGACTGAAGCTTTCTTT.

This clone was detected only once. The chain uses TRBV9 and TRBJ2-3; 7 bases agree with TRBD1. The CDR3 covers 15 residues. The junction had 10 bases not matched to a gene; V was cut back by 3 bases and J by 6 bases. The V gene's germline CDR1 is SGDLS and CDR2 YYNGEE. The CDR3 bases are TGTGCCAGCAGCGGTCCGGGACAGCCGGGTGATACGCAGTATTTT. Amino acid sequence: CASSGPGQPGDTQYF.

The rearrangement joins TRBV6-5 to TRBJ1-5; the D gene is possibly TRBD1 (5 bases). V lost 7 bases and J lost 3, with 13 bases in between. This CDR3 spans 14 amino acids. Germline V gene sequence: CDR1 MNHEY, CDR2 SVGAGI. The DNA of the CDR3 is TGTGCCAGCACCCGGGGGAATCACAATCAGCCCCAGCATTTT. This sequence encodes CASTRGNHNQPQHF.

A few counts support this clone. The CDR3 region is CASSQDRETQYF. The CDR3 bases are TGCGCCAGCAGCCAAGACAGAGAGACCCAGTACTTC. The chain uses TRBV4-1 and TRBJ2-5; D is unresolved. The V end lost 0 bases, the J end lost 4 bases, and 3 bases lay between the germline ends. Germline-derived CDR1 and CDR2 are MGHRA and YSYEKL. The CDR3 is made up of 12 amino acids.

The chain joins TRBV28 to TRBJ2-7; 7 positions agree with TRBD2. With 7 bases clipped from V and 3 bases from J, the junction kept 12 bases outside the gene matches. The CDR3 runs 15 residues. The germline gives CDR1 MDHEN, CDR2 SYDVKM. The CDR3 reads CASNRGGTARYEQYF. The CDR3 DNA follows: TGTGCCAGCAATCGGGGAGGGACTGCTCGCTACGAGCAGTACTTC.

V usage is TRBV19 and J usage is TRBJ2-7; 7 nucleotides line up with TRBD1. Germline V gene data show CDR1 as LNHDA and CDR2 as SQIVND (reference sequence). V dropped 4 bases and J dropped 5; count of bases not matched to a gene: 11. The CDR3 is made up of 15 amino acids. CDR3: CASSTDRVRQNEQYF. CDR3 nucleotides: TGTGCCAGTAGTACCGACAGGGTCAGGCAAAACGAGCAGTACTTC.

The chain uses TRBV28 and TRBJ2-1; D remains unclear. The CDR3 has 14 amino acids. Trimming stripped 2 bases from V and 8 bases from J, with 13 bases between. The V gene's germline CDR1 is MDHEN and CDR2 SYDVKM. CDR3 in DNA: TGTGCCAGCAGTTTACGTAGCATCATCGATGAGCAGTTCTTC. Its protein product is CASSLRSIIDEQFF.

The J gene is TRBJ2-5, the V gene TRBV27, with a possible D match to TRBD1 (5 bases). Trimming pared 8 bases from V and 1 base from J, leaving 14 bases between. The CDR3 is 14 amino acids. Germline V CDR1 and CDR2: MNHEY, SMNVEV (reference sequence). The CDR3 reads CASWPDSFQETQYF. CDR3 nucleotides: TGTGCCAGCTGGCCTGACAGTTTCCAAGAGACCCAGTACTTC.

This rearrangement joins TRBV25-1 to TRBJ1-5, with 8 positions matching TRBD1. V was clipped by 4 bases and J by 4 bases; unmatched bases: 0. The germline V gene encodes CDR1 MGHDK and CDR2 SYGVNS. This CDR3 comprises 13 residues. CDR3 residues: CASSGTGNQPQHF. CDR3 nucleotides: TGTGCCAGCAGTGGGACAGGGAATCAGCCCCAGCATTTT.

The genes are TRBV6-6 and TRBJ1-5, with 8 bases matching TRBD1. V lost 6 bases and J lost 7; bases outside the gene matches: 11. The CDR3 sequence is 15 residues long. Germline V CDR1 and CDR2: MNHNY, SVGAGI (reference sequence). The CDR3 sequence is CASSAGQGTRQPQHF. The CDR3 DNA reads TGTGCCAGCAGCGCAGGACAGGGAACAAGACAGCCCCAGCATTTT.

The rearrangement uses TRBV18 and TRBJ2-7; 7 bases agree with TRBD2. V trimming: 3 bases; J trimming: 3 bases; junction bases outside the gene matches: 2. CDR3 length equals 13 residues. Per the germline V gene, CDR1 is KGHSH and CDR2 is LQKENI. The CDR3 loop reads CASSPGEGYEQYF. Here the CDR3 DNA reads TGTGCCAGCTCACCCGGGGAGGGCTACGAGCAGTACTTC.

The J gene is TRBJ1-3, the V gene TRBV21-1; TRBD1, the table's D call, lacks a check against the DNA. TRBV21-1 is tagged as a pseudogene. The CDR3 has 17 amino acids. CDR3 in amino acids: CASSKGVNRLKGNTIYF. The CDR3 coding sequence is TGTGCCAGCAGCAAAGGAGTGAACAGGCTTAAAGGAAACACCATATATTTT.

The chain joins TRBV6-1 to TRBJ2-7, with 9 bases that match TRBD2. There are 16 residues in the CDR3. Germline CDR1 MNHNS, CDR2 SASEGT. After removal of 1 base from V and 5 bases from J, the junction contained 9 bases not matched to a gene. The CDR3 DNA reads TGTGCCAGCAGTGAAGGCGCCGGACTAGCGCTAAACGAGCAGTACTTC. It specifies CASSEGAGLALNEQYF.

This clone was observed a few times. Sequence at one end of the junction differs from germline and may be a read error. The gene calls are TRBV6-5 and TRBJ1-2; D is undetermined. The germline CDR1 and CDR2 sequences are MNHEY and SVGAGI. This CDR3 spans 13 amino acids. The CDR3 sequence is CASSNEHHYGYTF. CDR3 coding DNA: TGTGCCAGCAGTAACGAACACCACTACGGCTACACCTTC.

This sequence joins TRBV18 and TRBJ1-2; TRBD1 matches 7 bases. The V and J ends lost 0 bases and 3 bases, in that order; junction bases with no gene match: 10. CDR1 is KGHSH and CDR2 is LQKENI in the germline V gene. The CDR3 sequence is 17 residues long. The CDR3 DNA reads TGTGCCAGCTCACCACCGACAGGGATTCCCCTTGACTATGGCTACACCTTC. It encodes CASSPPTGIPLDYGYTF.

This clone was seen only once. The chain is built from TRBV3-1 (or the pseudogene TRBV3-2) and TRBJ2-5, with TRBD1 matching over 7 bases. V lost 7 bases to trimming and J lost 4 bases; unmatched junction nucleotides: 6. CDR1 LGHDT and CDR2 YNNKEL come from the germline V gene (reference sequence). The CDR3 is 13 amino acids. CDR3 nucleotides: TGTGCCAGCAAAACAGGGGAAGGAGAGACCCAGTACTTC. This gives the protein CASKTGEGETQYF.